The sequence of this TCR beta chain was determined in a study of regulatory T cells in long-lasting Graves disease. Study context: By definition, persistent Graves' disease involved antithyroid drugs for over 5 years alongside positive TSH receptor antibodies.

Sample time point: persistent/refractory GD, antithyroid drugs over 5 years with positive TRAb. Following extraction of RNA from PBMCs, that RNA was used to make the TCR library. In building TCR beta libraries, iRepertoire HTBI primers were used together with Arm-PCR of CDR3 regions. TCRdb used MiXCR to reprocess the multiplex PCR reads, holding one entry per CDR3 protein. The sample includes 350,000 to 450,000 distinct CDR3 sequences, about 21% of them seen just once. The V end was cut by 5 bases, the J end by 4 bases, with 20 bases between. CDR3 length: 17 amino acids. Germline V lookup: CDR1 SGHDN, CDR2 FVKESK.

Specimen: peripheral blood mononuclear cells (PBMCs), collected when the disease was refractory, from a patient treated with antithyroid drugs. This receptor was obtained from a female donor with Graves disease. The chain combines TRBV14 with TRBJ2-2; possibly TRBD2 for D (6 bases). The DNA of the CDR3 is TGTGCCAGCAGCAGCCGGGGGTTGCAGACTATCACCGGGGAGCTGTTTTTT. Its protein product is CASSSRGLQTITGELFF.